A single sample gave rise to the 23 T cell receptor beta chains below, sequenced in a study of blood T cell repertoires in COVID-19. Sequencing was performed with immunoSEQ multiplex PCR; in TCRdb, only in-frame clones are kept and a portion is missing. Of 60,000 to 70,000 clones in the sample, around 76% were seen once. Sequences were obtained from peripheral blood. Receptor source: a woman of 80 years or more with acute or convalescent COVID-19.

CDR3 residues: CASTSGGSSTEAFF. The CDR3 DNA is TGTGCCAGCACCAGTGGGGGGAGTAGCACTGAAGCTTTCTTT. This chain links TRBV6-5 with TRBJ1-1; tentative D call: TRBD1 (5 bases). This CDR3 spans 14 amino acids. The germline CDR1 and CDR2 sequences are MNHEY and SVGAGI. V was trimmed by 7 bases and J by 4 bases, leaving 16 bases between them.

The CDR3 sequence: CASSLNNQPQHF. The CDR3 DNA sequence: TGTGCCAGCAGCCTTAACAATCAGCCCCAGCATTTT. The chain is built from TRBV7-9 and TRBJ1-5; no clear D gene. Germline CDR1 reads SEHNR; CDR2 reads FQNEAQ (reference sequence). V lost 5 bases to trimming and J lost 3 bases, with 5 bases between them. This CDR3 is 12 amino acids long.

J is TRBJ2-1 and V is TRBV18, with D maybe TRBD1 (6 bases). Germline assignment: CDR1 KGHSH and CDR2 LQKENI. V lost 5 bases and J 8 bases, leaving 19 bases between the germline ends. The CDR3 is 15 amino acids. CDR3 loop: CASSGRQDTGDEQFF. CDR3 coding DNA: TGTGCCAGCTCAGGCCGACAGGACACAGGCGATGAGCAGTTCTTC.

This clone has a handful of counts. The chain has TRBV11-3 and TRBJ1-1, with 7 positions matching TRBD1. V gave up 5 bases and J gave up 0 bases; unmatched junction bases: 6. The CDR3 is 15 amino acids. Germline CDR1 reads SGHNT; CDR2 reads YENEEA. In DNA form, the CDR3 reads TGTGCCAGCAGCCCAGGGGGAACCATGAACACTGAAGCTTTCTTT. It specifies CASSPGGTMNTEAFF.

The V gene is TRBV6-6, the J gene TRBJ2-7; D is unresolved. This CDR3 has 15 amino acids. From germline, CDR1 is MNHNY and CDR2 SVGAGI (reference sequence). Between the trimmed V and J ends, which lost 1 base and 4 bases, there was a span of 14 bases. The CDR3 is CASSYLLSGSYEQYF. The CDR3 DNA sequence: TGTGCCAGCAGTTACTTACTAAGTGGAAGTTACGAGCAGTACTTC.

The chain has TRBV9 and TRBJ1-4; 11 bases align to TRBD1. Unmatched junction bases numbered 9, after V lost 6 bases and J lost 8 bases. The CDR3 totals 15 residues. Germline assignment: CDR1 SGDLS and CDR2 YYNGEE. For the CDR3, the DNA is TGTGCCAGCACCACCGCAGGGACAGGGGGAGAAAAACTGTTTTTT. It is translated as CASTTAGTGGEKLFF. Complete variable domain (other parts from reference TRBV9 and TRBJ1-4): DSGVTQTPKHLITATGQRVTLRCSPRSGDLSVYWYQQSLDQGLQFLIQYYNGEERAKGNILERFSAQQFPDLHSELNLSSLELGDSALYFCASTTAGTGGEKLFFGSGTQLSVL.

This clone appeared many times. The same CDR3 can be traced to other DNA sequences in this sample. The chain employs TRBV28 and TRBJ1-1, with 9 bases aligning to TRBD1. V gave up 6 bases and J gave up 4 bases; unmatched junction bases: 3. The CDR3 sequence is 13 residues long. The germline CDR1 and CDR2 sequences are MDHEN and SYDVKM. CDR3 in DNA: TGTGCCAGCAGCCGGGACAGGGTCACTGAAGCTTTCTTT. Its translation is CASSRDRVTEAFF.

The J gene is TRBJ1-1, the V gene TRBV19; TRBD1 might be the D (5 bases). V dropped 7 bases and J dropped 4 bases, with 13 bases sitting between them. The CDR3 runs 13 residues. Germline CDR1 and CDR2: LNHDA and SQIVND (reference sequence). The CDR3: CASIPGGATEAFF. The CDR3 coding sequence is TGTGCCAGTATCCCGGGCGGGGCCACTGAAGCTTTCTTT.

This chain joins TRBV4-3 and TRBJ1-4; D is uncertain. V was clipped by 4 bases and J by 8 bases, with 14 bases between them. From germline, CDR1 is LGHNA and CDR2 YSLEER. The CDR3 length is 14 residues. CDR3 residues: CASSPPGMGEKLFF. The CDR3 DNA is TGCGCCAGCAGCCCTCCTGGCATGGGCGAAAAACTGTTTTTT.

V is TRBV6-2 or TRBV6-3 and J is TRBJ1-2; tentative D call: TRBD1 (5 bases). CDR3 size: 13 residues. Trimming removed 5 bases from V and 4 bases from J, with 11 bases in between. Looked up from germline, CDR1 is MNHEY and CDR2 is SVGEGT. CDR3 bases: TGTGCCAGCAGTCAGGGTTCCAGCTATGGCTACACCTTC. This encodes CASSQGSSYGYTF.

The genes are TRBV6-5 and TRBJ1-5; D might be TRBD1 (5 bases). Trimming stripped 5 bases from V and 0 bases from J, with 11 bases between. This CDR3 is 15 amino acids long. The germline gives CDR1 MNHEY, CDR2 SVGAGI. The CDR3 here is CASSRGTFSNQPQHF. CDR3 DNA sequence: TGTGCCAGCAGTCGCGGGACTTTTAGCAATCAGCCCCAGCATTTT.

J is TRBJ1-6 and V is TRBV18; 9 nucleotides align to TRBD1. Germline CDR1 and CDR2: KGHSH and LQKENI. The CDR3 totals 14 residues. Losses at the gene ends were 2 bases for V and 7 bases for J; bases not matched to a gene: 0. CDR3 nucleotide sequence: TGTGCCAGCTCACCAGACAGGGGGAATTCACCCCTCCACTTT. Amino acid sequence: CASSPDRGNSPLHF.

The chain carries TRBV10-3 and TRBJ1-5; 9 bases match TRBD1. Germline V gene sequence: CDR1 ENHRY, CDR2 SYGVKD. The CDR3 is 13 residues long. Trimming removed 10 bases from V and 4 bases from J; junction bases left unmatched: 5. The CDR3 spells CATRDRENQPQHF. As DNA, the CDR3 is TGTGCCACCCGGGACAGGGAAAATCAGCCCCAGCATTTT.

V and J are TRBV2 and TRBJ1-6, with TRBD1 matching over 10 bases. V trimming: 6 bases; J trimming: 7 bases; junction bases outside the gene matches: 3. The CDR3 length is 14 residues. Germline V gene data show CDR1 as SNHLY and CDR2 as FYNNEI. The CDR3 nucleotides are TGTGCCAGCAGACAGGACAGGGGGAATTCACCCCTCCACTTT. Residues: CASRQDRGNSPLHF.

Ten or more counts support this clone. The chain recombines TRBV7-3 with TRBJ2-1; 10 bases are shared with TRBD1. Trimming removed 5 bases from V and 0 bases from J; junction bases left unmatched: 4. CDR1 is SGHTA, CDR2 FQGTGA, per germline. The CDR3 sequence is 16 residues long. In DNA form, the CDR3 reads TGTGCCAGCAGCCTAAGGGACAGGGGCTCCTACAATGAGCAGTTCTTC. Its translation is CASSLRDRGSYNEQFF.

This chain links TRBV7-9 with TRBJ2-3, with 8 bases identical to TRBD2. V lost 10 bases, J lost 6 bases, and 15 bases stayed unmatched. The CDR3 spans 15 residues. Per germline, CDR1 SEHNR and CDR2 FQNEAQ (reference sequence). CDR3 in amino acids: CATSNREGPGDTQYF. CDR3 DNA: TGTGCCACCTCGAACCGGGAGGGCCCTGGGGATACGCAGTATTTT.

This chain links TRBV4-3 with TRBJ2-3, with 8 bases that match TRBD2. From germline, CDR1 is LGHNA and CDR2 YSLEER. J was trimmed by 2 bases and V by 4 bases; bases with no gene match: 5. This CDR3 spans 15 amino acids. This CDR3 is CASSPTSALTDTQYF. Here the CDR3 DNA reads TGCGCCAGCAGCCCGACTAGCGCCCTCACAGATACGCAGTATTTT.

The chain is built from TRBV7-2 and TRBJ1-1; possibly TRBD1 for D (5 bases). Germline CDR1 SGHTA, CDR2 FQGNSA. Trimming took 3 bases from V and 3 from J, leaving 8 bases between them. The CDR3 contains 13 residues. CDR3 coding DNA: TGTGCCAGCAGCTTCCAAGGGGACACTGAAGCTTTCTTT. This sequence encodes CASSFQGDTEAFF.

J is TRBJ2-7 and V is TRBV7-2; the D gene is possibly TRBD2 (6 bases). Trimming cost V 1 base and J 0 bases, with 13 bases left between them. In germline, CDR1 is SGHTA, CDR2 FQGNSA. This CDR3 spans 16 amino acids. The CDR3 loop reads CASSLVIAANSYEQYF. In nucleotides, the CDR3 is TGTGCCAGCAGCTTAGTTATAGCGGCGAACTCCTACGAGCAGTACTTC.

This chain uses TRBV6-5 with TRBJ1-5; D is ambiguous. The CDR3 consists of 13 residues. Germline-derived CDR1 and CDR2 are MNHEY and SVGAGI. V was shortened by 6 bases and J by 5 bases, with 11 bases between the two germline ends. CDR3 in DNA: TGTGCCAGCAGACTTACGGAGGATCAGCCCCAGCATTTT. Its translation is CASRLTEDQPQHF.

This clone was picked up a small number of times. This chain connects TRBV3-1 (or the pseudogene TRBV3-2) to TRBJ2-2; no clear D. The CDR3 has 15 residues. Germline V gene sequence: CDR1 LGHDT, CDR2 YNNKEL (reference sequence). Deletions cut 1 base from V and 4 bases from J, with 10 bases between. CDR3 sequence (DNA): TGTGCCAGCAGCCAAGGAGCGCGATCCACCGGGGAGCTGTTTTTT. As protein: CASSQGARSTGELFF.

The chain is built from TRBV4-1 and TRBJ2-1, with D possibly being TRBD1 (5 bases). CDR3 length: 13 residues. The V and J ends lost 1 base and 8 bases respectively, with 9 bases between them. The germline gives CDR1 MGHRA, CDR2 YSYEKL. CDR3 bases: TGCGCCAGCAGCCAAGTTAAGGGGTATGAGCAGTTCTTC. Amino acid sequence: CASSQVKGYEQFF.

This rearrangement joins TRBV3-1 (or the pseudogene TRBV3-2) to TRBJ2-1; 10 bases line up with TRBD2. This CDR3 region has 18 residues. V trimming: 4 bases; J trimming: 0 bases; junction bases outside the gene matches: 9. CDR1 is LGHDT, CDR2 YNNKEL, per germline (reference sequence). CDR3 DNA: TGTGCCAGCAGCCCCCACCGGGTAGCGGGAGGCTCCTACAATGAGCAGTTCTTC. Its translation: CASSPHRVAGGSYNEQFF.